Below are 21 T cell receptor beta chains sequenced from a single sample in a study of vaccination and CD4 T cells after COVID-19. An Oncomine TCR Beta short-read assay was used to sequence the DNA from cultured CD4+ T cells. In TCRdb, the PCR reads were re-called with MiXCR into one record per CDR3 protein. The sample includes approximately 17,000 distinct CDR3 sequences, about 46% seen only once; the top ten take less than 8.5%. Treatment specified: approximately nine-day PBMC culture with coronavirus spike peptide pools or control peptides (ViraFEST assay). Their recognized antigens are unknown. The sample consisted of CD4+ T cells from blood, cultured in vitro, taken after SARS-CoV-2 vaccination. The origin of the receptors is a human donor who had recovered from COVID-19.

The chain has TRBV25-1 and TRBJ2-5; 10 bases agree with TRBD1. The CDR3 spans 16 residues. Germline CDR1 reads MGHDK; CDR2 reads SYGVNS. With 3 bases clipped from V and 4 bases from J, the junction kept 8 bases outside the gene matches. CDR3 loop: CASSDWDRGAVETQYF. DNA for the CDR3: TGTGCCAGCAGTGACTGGGACAGGGGAGCCGTAGAGACCCAGTACTTC.

This chain connects TRBV7-9 to TRBJ2-3, with TRBD1 identical over 7 bases. CDR1 is SEHNR and CDR2 is FQNEAQ in the germline V gene (reference sequence). This CDR3 spans 15 amino acids. V lost 5 bases to trimming and J lost 0 bases; unmatched junction nucleotides: 5. CDR3 in DNA: TGTGCCAGCAGCCCGGGGACAGCTAGCACAGATACGCAGTATTTT. Its translation is CASSPGTASTDTQYF.

The table lists this clonotype with a few counts. The chain links TRBV6-2 or TRBV6-3 to TRBJ1-1; maybe TRBD1 (6 bases). CDR1 is MNHEY and CDR2 is SVGEGT in the germline V gene. Trimming stripped 6 bases from V and 10 bases from J, with 18 bases between. The CDR3 sequence is 13 residues long. The CDR3 spells CASRTGAPVRAFF. In DNA, the CDR3 is TGTGCCAGCAGGACAGGTGCCCCTGTTCGAGCTTTCTTT.

The rearrangement links TRBV20-1 to TRBJ2-5; 15 nucleotides match TRBD2. The CDR3 spans 17 residues. Germline CDR1 DFQATT, CDR2 SNEGSKA (reference sequence). Unmatched junction bases numbered 8, after V lost 5 bases and J lost 1 base. The DNA of the CDR3 is TGCAGTGCTCCAGGACTAGCGGGAGGGCCGGTCCAAGAGACCCAGTACTTC. Protein sequence: CSAPGLAGGPVQETQYF.

The gene calls are TRBV7-2 and TRBJ2-3, with a weak D call TRBD1 (5 bases). Germline V gene sequence: CDR1 SGHTA, CDR2 FQGNSA. This CDR3 has 17 amino acids. V lost 5 bases, J lost 0 bases, and 18 bases lay in between. CDR3 coding DNA: TGTGCCAGCAGCCCACGACGGACAACACCTAGCACAGATACGCAGTATTTT. As protein: CASSPRRTTPSTDTQYF.

The chain is built from TRBV6-1 and TRBJ2-7; TRBD2 matches at 11 bases. The V and J ends lost 6 bases and 3 bases, in that order; junction bases with no gene match: 4. The CDR3 length is 14 residues. Germline V gene data show CDR1 as MNHNS and CDR2 as SASEGT. The CDR3 loop is CASSILAGDYEQYF. The CDR3, as DNA: TGTGCCAGCAGCATACTAGCGGGAGACTACGAGCAGTACTTC.

The V gene is TRBV20-1, the J gene TRBJ1-5; tentatively, D is TRBD1 (6 bases). The CDR3 spans 14 residues. V was clipped by 0 bases and J by 10 bases, with 16 bases between them. Per the germline V gene, CDR1 is DFQATT and CDR2 is SNEGSKA (reference sequence). DNA of the CDR3: TGCAGTGCTAGAGATGTTGAGGGGGAAGGACCCCAGCATTTT. Protein sequence: CSARDVEGEGPQHF.

The chain carries TRBV28 and TRBJ2-5; 13 bases fit TRBD2. The CDR3 consists of 15 residues. Per germline, CDR1 MDHEN and CDR2 SYDVKM. V gave up 8 bases and J gave up 0 bases; unmatched junction bases: 3. CDR3 sequence (DNA): TGTGCCAGCGGACTAGCGGGAGCAAACCAAGAGACCCAGTACTTC. Translating it yields CASGLAGANQETQYF.

The chain is built from TRBV12-3 or TRBV12-4 and TRBJ1-5, with D perhaps matching TRBD1 (5 bases). The CDR3 consists of 16 residues. Trimming stripped 5 bases from V and 0 bases from J, with 14 bases between. The CDR3 sequence: CASSTVGVGSNQPQHF. In DNA form, the CDR3 reads TGTGCCAGCAGTACGGTGGGGGTCGGTAGCAATCAGCCCCAGCATTTT.

This clonotype was counted a few times. The genes are TRBV19 and TRBJ1-2; 7 bases match TRBD1. The germline gives CDR1 LNHDA, CDR2 SQIVND (reference sequence). This CDR3 spans 15 amino acids. V gave up 4 bases and J gave up 4 bases; unmatched junction bases: 9. The CDR3 bases are TGTGCCAGTAGTACGATTTGGGACAGTACCTATGGCTACACCTTC. This encodes CASSTIWDSTYGYTF.

The V gene is TRBV15, the J gene TRBJ2-6; D call uncertain. Trimming removed 1 base at V and 0 bases at J, with 13 bases between. This CDR3 region has 18 residues. The germline V gene encodes CDR1 LNHNV and CDR2 YYDKDF (reference sequence). CDR3 in DNA: TGTGCCACCAGCAGAGTGTCTGCGTGGGGCTCTGGGGCCAACGTCCTGACTTTC. It yields the protein CATSRVSAWGSGANVLTF.

The chain couples TRBV4-2 to TRBJ1-2, with no clear D. Germline V gene lookup returns CDR1 LGHNA and CDR2 YNFKEQ. V lost 3 bases and J lost 7, with 6 bases in between. The CDR3 runs 11 residues. CDR3 region: CASSQGFGYTF. For the CDR3, the DNA is TGTGCCAGCAGCCAGGGTTTTGGCTACACCTTC.

Relative to its sample, this clonotype is medium-sized. The chain has TRBV20-1 and TRBJ2-5; 9 nucleotides line up with TRBD2. Germline V lookup: CDR1 DFQATT, CDR2 SNEGSKA (reference sequence). The J segment lost 5 bases and the V segment lost 3 bases, leaving 7 bases of the junction unmatched. The CDR3 is 14 amino acids. This CDR3 is CSASSAGGLETQYF. CDR3 DNA: TGCAGTGCTAGTTCGGCGGGAGGGTTGGAGACCCAGTACTTC.

This clonotype was found once. V is TRBV10-3 and J is TRBJ2-7; TRBD2 matches at 10 bases. J gave up 1 base and V 10 bases, and 7 bases lay outside the gene matches. The CDR3 sequence is 14 residues long. Germline CDR1 and CDR2: ENHRY and SYGVKD. CDR3 DNA: TGTGCCACTCTAGCGGGAGTACAGTCCTACGAGCAGTACTTC. This encodes CATLAGVQSYEQYF.

The chain links TRBV27 to TRBJ2-5; 16 bases are shared with TRBD2. Per germline, CDR1 MNHEY and CDR2 SMNVEV (reference sequence). Trimming at V came to 3 bases and at J to 2 bases, leaving 21 bases not matched to a gene. The CDR3 extends over 23 amino acids. The CDR3 nucleotides are TGTGCCAGCAGTTTTCTCTGGGGACTAGCGGGAGGGGATAGGCCCAGGGGACAAGAGACCCAGTACTTC. It translates to CASSFLWGLAGGDRPRGQETQYF.

In this sample, this clonotype turned up a few times. This CDR3 reads CASRSTPRQETQYF. CDR3 DNA sequence: TGTGCCAGCAGGTCAACGCCACGACAAGAGACCCAGTACTTC. This rearrangement joins TRBV27 to TRBJ2-5; D gene unclear. The CDR3 is 14 amino acids. Trimming left V 6 bases short and J 2 bases short, with 13 bases between. Germline V gene sequence: CDR1 MNHEY, CDR2 SMNVEV (reference sequence).

V is TRBV18 and J is TRBJ1-6; D is perhaps TRBD1 (5 bases). There are 16 residues in the CDR3. Germline loops: CDR1 KGHSH, CDR2 LQKENI. Trimming shortened V by 3 bases and J by 5 bases, and 14 bases separated the two germline ends. CDR3 sequence: CASSPFGTADNSPLHF. The CDR3 bases are TGTGCCAGCTCACCGTTCGGGACGGCGGATAATTCACCCCTCCACTTT.

In its sample, this clonotype was seen once. The rearrangement joins TRBV2 to TRBJ2-1; D is unresolved. The germline CDR1 and CDR2 sequences are SNHLY and FYNNEI. Trimming shortened V by 5 bases and J by 3 bases, and 2 bases separated the two germline ends. The CDR3 totals 11 residues. The CDR3: CASSYYNEQFF. In DNA form, the CDR3 reads TGTGCCAGCAGTTACTACAATGAGCAGTTCTTC.

A few counts support this clonotype. The junction departs from germline at one end; a sequencing error may be responsible. The chain employs TRBV10-2 and TRBJ2-5; 9 bases match TRBD2. CDR1 and CDR2 (germline): WSHSY, SAAADI. The CDR3 is 15 amino acids. CDR3: CASSESLAGLETQYF. DNA for the CDR3: TGCGCCAGCAGTGAGTCTCTAGCGGGATTGGAGACCCAGTATTTC.

This chain links TRBV29-1 with TRBJ2-3, with 8 bases that match TRBD1. This CDR3 comprises 15 residues. Trimming removed 6 bases from V and 3 bases from J; junction bases left unmatched: 11. The germline V gene has CDR1 SQVTM and CDR2 ANQGSEA. The CDR3 DNA sequence: TGCAGCGTGACAGGACAGGGTGGGGGGACAGATACGCAGTATTTT. Translation: CSVTGQGGGTDTQYF.

This clonotype was counted only a few times. The chain uses TRBV6-5 and TRBJ2-5, with a weak D call TRBD2 (6 bases). This CDR3 has 18 amino acids. The V and J ends lost 0 bases and 5 bases respectively, with 22 bases between them. Per germline, CDR1 MNHEY and CDR2 SVGAGI. CDR3 protein: CASSYSSSIGGTGETQYF. Written as DNA, the CDR3 is TGTGCCAGCAGTTACTCGTCTTCCATCGGAGGGACGGGGGAGACCCAGTACTTC.